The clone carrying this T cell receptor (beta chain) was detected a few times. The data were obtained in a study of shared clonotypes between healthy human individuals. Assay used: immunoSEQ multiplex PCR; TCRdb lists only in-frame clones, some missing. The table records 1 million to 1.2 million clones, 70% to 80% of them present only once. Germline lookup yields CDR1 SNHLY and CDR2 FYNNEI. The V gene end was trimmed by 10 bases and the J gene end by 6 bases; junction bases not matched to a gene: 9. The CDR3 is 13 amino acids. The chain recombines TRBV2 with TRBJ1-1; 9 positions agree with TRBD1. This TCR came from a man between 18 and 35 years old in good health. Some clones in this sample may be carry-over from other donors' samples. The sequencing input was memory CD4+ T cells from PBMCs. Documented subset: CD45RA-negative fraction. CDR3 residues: CATQRTGASEAFF. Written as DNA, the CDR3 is TGTGCCACCCAACGGACAGGGGCCTCTGAAGCTTTCTTT.